The next 32 T cell receptor beta chains were all read from a single sample in a study of cytomegalovirus exposure and HLA in healthy donors. The primer mix had 60 Vbeta and 13 Jbeta primers. The assay was immunoSEQ multiplex PCR, and TCRdb's table has in-frame clones only and misses some. The sample includes approximately 130,000 clones, 70% to 75% seen only once; the top ten take less than 4%. Source material: PBMCs. All receptors come from a man aged 25 to 40 in good health and CMV-seronegative.

Remarks on this clone: The junction differs from germline at one of its ends, possibly a read error. The chain combines TRBV10-3 with TRBJ1-4; maybe TRBD1 (6 bases). CDR1 and CDR2 (germline): ENHRY, SYGVKD. The CDR3 contains 15 residues. CDR3: CAAGASTGRDEKLLF. DNA for the CDR3: TGTGCCGCCGGGGCGAGCACAGGGAGGGATGAAAAACTGCTTTTT.

The rearrangement joins TRBV7-3 to TRBJ2-1, with D perhaps matching TRBD2 (6 bases). The CDR3 is made up of 17 amino acids. CDR1 is SGHTA and CDR2 is FQGTGA in the germline V gene. Trimming pared 4 bases from V and 2 bases from J, leaving 18 bases between. CDR3 bases: TGTGCCAGCAGCTGGAGGGCTAGCGTAGGTCCCTACAATGAGCAGTTCTTC. Protein: CASSWRASVGPYNEQFF. Full variable domain (remainder filled in from reference TRBV7-3 and TRBJ2-1): GAGVSQTPSNKVTEKGKYVELRCDPISGHTALYWYRQSLGQGPEFLIYFQGTGAADDSGLPNDRFFAVRPEGSVSTLKIQRTERGDSAVYLCASSWRASVGPYNEQFFGPGTRLTVL.

A note on this clone: One junction end does not reproduce the germline sequence, and a read error may be involved. The chain uses TRBV7-7 and TRBJ1-6, with a tentative D call TRBD1 (5 bases). Germline CDR1 is SSHAT and CDR2 is FNYEAQ (reference sequence). The length of the CDR3 is 15 residues. In DNA, the CDR3 is TGTGCTAGCAGCTCCGGGACTGGATTGAATTCACCCCTCCACTTT. Translated, it gives CASSSGTGLNSPLHF.

The genes are TRBV27 and TRBJ2-5; D possibly corresponds to TRBD1 (6 bases). This CDR3 comprises 15 residues. Trimming removed 0 bases from V and 5 bases from J, with 13 bases in between. CDR1 and CDR2 (germline): MNHEY, SMNVEV (reference sequence). The CDR3 DNA is TGTGCCAGCAGTTTATCGCTTGGGGGCGTCGAGACCCAGTACTTC. Translated, it gives CASSLSLGGVETQYF.

The chain uses TRBV5-1 and TRBJ2-1, with 9 bases that match TRBD1. Per germline, CDR1 SGHRS and CDR2 YFSETQ. J was trimmed by 7 bases and V by 1 base; bases with no gene match: 6. This CDR3 comprises 15 residues. The CDR3 bases are TGCGCCAGCAGCTTGAGACAGGGGGGATTAAATGAGCAGTTCTTC. Residues: CASSLRQGGLNEQFF.

This clone has a handful of counts. The V and J genes are TRBV7-9 and TRBJ1-1; 7 nucleotides align to TRBD1. The CDR3 contains 13 residues. CDR1 and CDR2 from the germline V gene are SEHNR and FQNEAQ (reference sequence). Losses at the gene ends were 3 bases for V and 6 bases for J; bases not matched to a gene: 4. The CDR3 sequence: CASSFDQGAEAFF. CDR3 sequence (DNA): TGTGCCAGCAGCTTCGACCAGGGGGCTGAAGCTTTCTTT. Based on the CDR3 plus reference TRBV7-9 and TRBJ1-1, the full variable domain is DTGVSQNPRHKITKRGQNVTFRCDPISEHNRLYWYRQTLGQGPEFLTYFQNEAQLEKSRLLSDRFSAERPKGSFSTLEIQRTEQGDSAMYLCASSFDQGAEAFFGQGTRLTVV.

V is TRBV4-2 and J is TRBJ1-1; possible D gene TRBD1, 5 bases. Germline CDR1 and CDR2: LGHNA and YNFKEQ. The germline V and J ends were trimmed by 5 bases and 5 bases, with 15 bases remaining between them. CDR3 size: 14 residues. The CDR3: CASSRRGFGTEAFF. CDR3 DNA: TGTGCCAGCAGCAGGCGGGGGTTTGGGACTGAAGCTTTCTTT.

V usage is TRBV19 and J usage is TRBJ1-1; D uncertain. CDR1 is LNHDA, CDR2 SQIVND, per germline (reference sequence). V shed 4 bases and J shed 1 base, with 16 bases lying between them. The CDR3 has 16 residues. The CDR3 loop reads CASSTRLVGRNTEAFF. The CDR3 nucleotides are TGTGCCAGTAGTACCCGCCTGGTGGGGAGGAACACTGAAGCTTTCTTT.

The genes are TRBV28 and TRBJ2-1, with a possible D match to TRBD1 (6 bases). Trimming stripped 1 base from V and 2 bases from J, with 15 bases between. CDR1 is MDHEN, CDR2 SYDVKM, per germline. There are 17 residues in the CDR3. The CDR3 here is CASSLSQGGYTYNEQFF. The CDR3 region has the DNA TGTGCCAGCAGTTTATCACAGGGTGGATACACCTACAATGAGCAGTTCTTC.

The V call is TRBV15, the J call TRBJ2-5; D not resolved. This CDR3 is built from 13 residues. In germline, CDR1 is LNHNV, CDR2 YYDKDF (reference sequence). V was cut by 1 base and J by 5 bases, with 8 bases left in between. The CDR3 bases are TGTGCCACCAGCAGAGCTAGAATGGAGACCCAGTACTTC. Translated, it gives CATSRARMETQYF.

The CDR3 here is CASSFEDYGYTF. In DNA, the CDR3 is TGTGCCAGCAGTTTCGAGGACTATGGCTACACCTTC. J is TRBJ1-2 and V is TRBV28, with D unclear. The CDR3 spans 12 residues. Trimming cost V 3 bases and J 3 bases, with 5 bases left between them. CDR1 is MDHEN, CDR2 SYDVKM, per germline.

The chain couples TRBV14 to TRBJ1-5; D possibly corresponds to TRBD1 (6 bases). The CDR3 is 16 residues long. Germline CDR1 SGHDN, CDR2 FVKESK. The V end lost 4 bases, the J end lost 0 bases, and 13 bases lay between the germline ends. The CDR3 bases are TGTGCCAGCAGCCTAAAAAGGGGGGGTAGCAATCAGCCCCAGCATTTT. Protein: CASSLKRGGSNQPQHF.

The rearrangement uses TRBV27 and TRBJ1-2, with a possible D match to TRBD1 (6 bases). Germline lookup yields CDR1 MNHEY and CDR2 SMNVEV (reference sequence). The CDR3 contains 15 residues. V lost 8 bases and J 2 bases, leaving 18 bases between the germline ends. In DNA form, the CDR3 reads TGTGCCAGCGGACCAATCAACAGGGTAAACTATGGCTACACCTTC. Translating it yields CASGPINRVNYGYTF.

The chain carries TRBV30 and TRBJ2-2, with D possibly TRBD2 on 6 matching bases. The V end was cut by 0 bases, the J end by 4 bases, with 12 bases between. Germline CDR1 GTSNPN, CDR2 SVGIG (reference sequence). CDR3 size: 15 residues. The CDR3 nucleotides are TGTGCCTGGAGTGTCGGGGGAGTAATCACCGGGGAGCTGTTTTTT. It translates to CAWSVGGVITGELFF.

The V gene is TRBV19, the J gene TRBJ2-6, with TRBD2 matching 8 bases. The V gene end was trimmed by 6 bases and the J gene end by 4 bases; junction bases not matched to a gene: 8. The CDR3 length is 16 residues. The germline V gene encodes CDR1 LNHDA and CDR2 SQIVND (reference sequence). As DNA, the CDR3 is TGTGCCAGTAGGGGGACTAGATTCGGGGGGGCCAACGTCCTGACTTTC. Protein product: CASRGTRFGGANVLTF.

The V and J genes are TRBV9 and TRBJ2-7, with D possibly being TRBD1 (6 bases). V was cut by 3 bases and J by 0 bases, with 16 bases left in between. Germline lookup yields CDR1 SGDLS and CDR2 YYNGEE. The CDR3 is made up of 16 amino acids. CDR3 nucleotides: TGTGCCAGCAGCGCTGCCCGGGACACACTCTCCTACGAGCAGTACTTC. The encoded protein is CASSAARDTLSYEQYF.

V is TRBV19 and J is TRBJ1-5, with a possible D match to TRBD1 (5 bases). The CDR3 runs 14 residues. The V gene lost 7 bases and the J gene lost 6 bases, with 16 bases spanning the gap. Germline loops: CDR1 LNHDA, CDR2 SQIVND (reference sequence). CDR3: CASTFGGVGQPQHF. The CDR3 DNA follows: TGTGCCAGTACCTTTGGAGGGGTCGGTCAGCCCCAGCATTTT.

CDR3 residues: CASSAELQGASDTQYF. CDR3 bases: TGTGCCAGCAGCGCGGAGTTACAGGGGGCGTCAGATACGCAGTATTTT. This chain uses TRBV9 with TRBJ2-3; 9 positions agree with TRBD1. Germline assignment: CDR1 SGDLS and CDR2 YYNGEE. The V gene end was trimmed by 3 bases and the J gene end by 4 bases; junction bases not matched to a gene: 9. This CDR3 spans 16 amino acids. Looking up the rest from reference TRBV9 and TRBJ2-3 gives the full variable domain: DSGVTQTPKHLITATGQRVTLRCSPRSGDLSVYWYQQSLDQGLQFLIQYYNGEERAKGNILERFSAQQFPDLHSELNLSSLELGDSALYFCASSAELQGASDTQYFGPGTRLTVL.

The rearrangement joins TRBV18 to TRBJ1-5, with TRBD1 matching 8 bases. The trim removed 6 bases at V and 0 bases at J, leaving 10 bases unmatched. The CDR3 contains 17 residues. The germline CDR1 and CDR2 sequences are KGHSH and LQKENI. The CDR3 nucleotides are TGTGCCAGCTCTCGCTCCGGGACAGGCTATAGCAATCAGCCCCAGCATTTT. Translated, it gives CASSRSGTGYSNQPQHF.

This chain links TRBV5-6 with TRBJ1-6; D perhaps matches TRBD1 (6 bases). The V end was cut by 4 bases, the J end by 9 bases, with 14 bases between. This CDR3 has 14 residues. The germline gives CDR1 SGHDT, CDR2 YYEEEE. This chain's CDR3 is CASSPTGISSPLHF. In DNA form, the CDR3 reads TGTGCCAGCAGCCCCACAGGGATAAGTTCACCCCTCCACTTT.

V gene TRBV28 combines with J gene TRBJ2-5, with TRBD2 identical over 7 bases. The CDR3 covers 15 residues. V lost 5 bases to trimming and J lost 5 bases; unmatched junction nucleotides: 11. Per the germline V gene, CDR1 is MDHEN and CDR2 is SYDVKM. The CDR3 DNA follows: TGTGCCAGCAGTGAGGTGGGAGGGGTAGAGGAGACCCAGTACTTC. Protein sequence: CASSEVGGVEETQYF. The whole variable domain, remainder taken from reference TRBV28 and TRBJ2-5, is DVKVTQSSRYLVKRTGEKVFLECVQDMDHENMFWYRQDPGLGLRLIYFSYDVKMKEKGDIPEGYSVSREKKERFSLILESASTNQTSMYLCASSEVGGVEETQYFGPGTRLLVL.

The rearrangement uses TRBV18 and TRBJ2-3, with TRBD1 matching 8 bases. The CDR3 sequence is 17 residues long. Germline V gives CDR1 KGHSH, CDR2 LQKENI. With V trimmed by 0 bases and J by 5 bases, 10 bases remained unmatched. DNA of the CDR3: TGTGCCAGCTCACCACCGGCGACAGGGGTGGCAGGAGATACGCAGTATTTT. This codes for CASSPPATGVAGDTQYF.

The chain links TRBV9 to TRBJ1-4; D not resolved. The CDR3 contains 16 residues. Germline V gene lookup returns CDR1 SGDLS and CDR2 YYNGEE. V lost 4 bases and J 2 bases, leaving 15 bases between the germline ends. CDR3 protein: CASSPTLGVTNEKLFF. As DNA, the CDR3 is TGTGCCAGCAGCCCGACTCTCGGGGTTACTAATGAAAAACTGTTTTTT.

This clone appeared once. The V gene is TRBV19, the J gene TRBJ1-6; D is unresolved. The CDR3 length is 12 residues. Per germline, CDR1 LNHDA and CDR2 SQIVND (reference sequence). V lost 7 bases and J 8 bases, leaving 9 bases between the germline ends. As DNA, the CDR3 is TGTGCCAGTAACGAGTCCGATTCACCCCTCCACTTT. It is translated as CASNESDSPLHF.

This clone was counted between two and nine times. This chain connects TRBV27 to TRBJ1-1, with D perhaps TRBD1 (5 bases). Germline CDR1 MNHEY, CDR2 SMNVEV (reference sequence). The CDR3 sequence is 14 residues long. V shed 3 bases and J shed 5 bases, with 13 bases lying between them. The CDR3 DNA follows: TGTGCCAGCAGTTTCTCGGGGGGAGATACTGAAGCTTTCTTT. Translated: CASSFSGGDTEAFF.

This clone has only a few counts. The chain carries TRBV6-1 and TRBJ2-2; weak D call: TRBD2 (6 bases). The CDR3 has 12 residues. Germline V gene data show CDR1 as MNHNS and CDR2 as SASEGT. Trimming removed 5 bases at V and 9 bases at J, with 10 bases between. In nucleotides, the CDR3 is TGTGCCAGCAGTAAGACTAGTCGGGAGCTGTTTTTT. Protein: CASSKTSRELFF.

V is TRBV9 and J is TRBJ2-2; 9 bases align to TRBD1. CDR1 and CDR2 (germline): SGDLS, YYNGEE. Trimming removed 0 bases from V and 3 bases from J; junction bases left unmatched: 6. This CDR3 is built from 17 residues. The CDR3 coding sequence is TGTGCCAGCAGCGTAGAACGTTGGACAGGGGACACCGGGGAGCTGTTTTTT. It yields the protein CASSVERWTGDTGELFF.

This clone was seen more than once but under ten times. The rearrangement links TRBV27 to TRBJ2-7, with 14 bases matching TRBD2. The CDR3 is 19 amino acids. In germline, CDR1 is MNHEY, CDR2 SMNVEV (reference sequence). The trim removed 7 bases at V and 7 bases at J, leaving 21 bases unmatched. CDR3 coding DNA: TGTGCCAGCACTAATCTCGGACTAGCGGGAGGACCCCTTCGGGGAGAGCAGTACTTC. It specifies CASTNLGLAGGPLRGEQYF.

The genes are TRBV6-5 and TRBJ1-5; tentative D call: TRBD1 (5 bases). The CDR3 extends over 15 amino acids. V was shortened by 6 bases and J by 0 bases, with 12 bases between the two germline ends. Looked up from germline, CDR1 is MNHEY and CDR2 is SVGAGI. The CDR3 spells CASSLTGYSNQPQHF. As DNA, the CDR3 is TGTGCCAGCAGCCTAACAGGATATAGCAATCAGCCCCAGCATTTT.

The chain recombines TRBV5-8 with TRBJ1-6; D ambiguous. V was shortened by 2 bases and J by 7 bases, with 7 bases between the two germline ends. The CDR3 consists of 13 residues. Germline CDR1 reads SGHTS; CDR2 reads YDEGEE. CDR3 bases: TGTGCCAGCAGCTTCGACTTGAATTCACCCCTCCACTTT. Protein sequence: CASSFDLNSPLHF.

This clone was counted once. The V call is TRBV6-9, the J call TRBJ1-6; the D gene is possibly TRBD1 (6 bases). V was trimmed by 2 bases and J by 6 bases, leaving 17 bases between them. Germline values: CDR1 MNHGY, CDR2 SVAAGI. This CDR3 has 17 residues. The CDR3 loop reads CASSYGRDIRLNSPLHF. In DNA form, the CDR3 reads TGTGCCAGCAGTTATGGCCGGGACATCCGACTTAATTCACCCCTCCACTTT.

The CDR3, as DNA: TGTGCCAGTAGTATACAGGGGGCACCCTACGAGCAGTACTTC. Translating it yields CASSIQGAPYEQYF. The genes are TRBV19 and TRBJ2-7, with TRBD1 matching over 8 bases. V was clipped by 2 bases and J by 2 bases; unmatched bases: 2. This CDR3 comprises 14 residues. Germline V gene data show CDR1 as LNHDA and CDR2 as SQIVND (reference sequence).